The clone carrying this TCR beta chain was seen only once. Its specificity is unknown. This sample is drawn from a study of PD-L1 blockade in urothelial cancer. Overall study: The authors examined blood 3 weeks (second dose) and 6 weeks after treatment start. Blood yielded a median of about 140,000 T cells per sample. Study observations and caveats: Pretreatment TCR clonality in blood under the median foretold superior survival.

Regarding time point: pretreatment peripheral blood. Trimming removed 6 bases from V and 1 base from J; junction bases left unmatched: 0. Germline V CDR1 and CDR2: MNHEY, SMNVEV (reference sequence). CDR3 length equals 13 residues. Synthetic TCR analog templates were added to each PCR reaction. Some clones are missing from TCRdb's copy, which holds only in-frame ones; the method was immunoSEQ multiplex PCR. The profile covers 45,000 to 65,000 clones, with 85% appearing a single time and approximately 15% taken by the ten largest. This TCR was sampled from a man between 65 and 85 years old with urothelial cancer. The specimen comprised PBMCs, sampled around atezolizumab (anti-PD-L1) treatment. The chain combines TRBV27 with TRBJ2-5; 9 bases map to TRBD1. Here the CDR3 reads CASRTGGQETQYF. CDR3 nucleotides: TGTGCCAGCAGGACAGGGGGCCAAGAGACCCAGTACTTC.